The source of this T cell receptor beta chain is a study of blood T cell repertoires in COVID-19. On the study more broadly: Spain, Italy and the United States supplied samples that represented acute and convalescent COVID-19. T cells, B-cell-depleted T cells, or PBMCs provided the cDNA or gDNA that served as material.

Profiling relied on immunoSEQ multiplex PCR, and the TCRdb table lists in-frame clones only, not all of them. Of over 400,000 clones listed, around nine tenths are singletons. This CDR3 comprises 15 residues. Germline V lookup: CDR1 MNHEY, CDR2 SVGAGI. V trimming: 6 bases; J trimming: 2 bases; junction bases outside the gene matches: 9. In terms of age and location, participants ranged from about 18 to 100 years and lived in around 22 US areas. Allocation to cohorts depended on clinical history reported by the participants. The sequence derives from a woman aged 55-70 years who had recovered from COVID-19. Sequencing was performed on PBMCs or T cells enriched from blood (not recorded which). The chain carries TRBV6-5 and TRBJ1-1, with 7 bases lining up with TRBD1. The CDR3 loop reads CASSSSGQANTEAFF. The CDR3, as DNA: TGTGCCAGCAGCTCAAGCGGACAGGCCAACACTGAAGCTTTCTTT.